Below, 21 T cell receptor beta chains from the same sample are listed, as sequenced in a study of T cell responses to AZD1222 COVID-19 vaccine. The data were produced by immunoSEQ multiplex PCR, yet TCRdb's version contains in-frame clones alone and is incomplete. The sample includes 140,000 to 150,000 clones, around 90% seen only once; the top ten take approximately 3.6%. Sequenced here: peripheral blood, sampled 28 days after the second AZD1222 dose. The receptors were sampled from an adult who received the AZD1222 COVID-19 vaccine.

In this sample, this clone turned up a few times. V and J are TRBV7-2 and TRBJ1-1; 8 bases are shared with TRBD1. Trimming cost V 5 bases and J 1 base; bases outside gene matches: 6. CDR1 SGHTA and CDR2 FQGNSA come from the germline V gene. The CDR3 consists of 15 residues. CDR3 sequence (DNA): TGTGCCAGCAGCCTCGGGGACAGGAGGAACACTGAAGCTTTCTTT. Amino acid sequence: CASSLGDRRNTEAFF. The variable domain in full, with the rest retrieved from reference TRBV7-2 and TRBJ1-1, is GAGVSQSPSNKVTEKGKDVELRCDPISGHTALYWYRQSLGQGLEFLIYFQGNSAPDKSGLPSDRFSAERTGGSVSTLTIQRTQQEDSAVYLCASSLGDRRNTEAFFGQGTRLTVV.

This chain uses TRBV30 with TRBJ1-2; possible D gene TRBD1, 6 bases. V lost 0 bases to trimming and J lost 7 bases, with 18 bases between them. Germline loops: CDR1 GTSNPN, CDR2 SVGIG (reference sequence). CDR3 length: 15 amino acids. This CDR3 reads CAWSVVGQRDGGYTF. The DNA for the CDR3 is TGTGCCTGGAGTGTTGTGGGACAACGCGACGGTGGCTACACCTTC.

V and J are TRBV19 and TRBJ2-7; 10 positions agree with TRBD1. This CDR3 spans 14 amino acids. J was trimmed by 1 base and V by 9 bases; bases with no gene match: 6. CDR1 is LNHDA and CDR2 is SQIVND in the germline V gene (reference sequence). CDR3 bases: TGTGCCAGCAAGGGACAGGGGAGTTCCTACGAGCAGTACTTC. Translation: CASKGQGSSYEQYF. Combining the CDR3 with reference TRBV19 and TRBJ2-7 gives the whole variable domain DGGITQSPKYLFRKEGQNVTLSCEQNLNHDAMYWYRQDPGQGLRLIYYSQIVNDFQKGDIAEGYSVSREKKESFPLTVTSAQKNPTAFYLCASKGQGSSYEQYFGPGTRLTVT.

The chain recombines TRBV4-3 with TRBJ1-1, with D tentatively TRBD1 (6 bases). The CDR3 runs to 15 residues. Trimming took 1 base from V and 4 from J, leaving 13 bases between them. Per germline, CDR1 LGHNA and CDR2 YSLEER. The CDR3 loop reads CASSQGPGVGTEAFF. As DNA, the CDR3 is TGCGCCAGCAGCCAAGGCCCAGGGGTGGGCACTGAAGCTTTCTTT.

This rearrangement joins TRBV19 to TRBJ1-6; D gene ambiguous. Trimming removed 7 bases from V and 0 bases from J, with 10 bases in between. This CDR3 is 15 amino acids long. From germline, CDR1 is LNHDA and CDR2 SQIVND (reference sequence). The CDR3 loop reads CASIKGSSYNSPLHF. In DNA form, the CDR3 reads TGTGCCAGTATAAAGGGCAGCTCCTATAATTCACCCCTCCACTTT.

The rearrangement links TRBV6-1 to TRBJ2-5; D is ambiguous. Looked up from germline, CDR1 is MNHNS and CDR2 is SASEGT. CDR3 length: 14 residues. Between the trimmed V and J ends, which lost 0 bases and 4 bases, there was a span of 9 bases. The CDR3 here is CASSEASVAETQYF. The CDR3 DNA reads TGTGCCAGCAGTGAAGCGTCCGTGGCAGAGACCCAGTACTTC.

The rearrangement uses TRBV14 and TRBJ2-3; TRBD1 agrees at 8 bases. V shed 3 bases, J shed 5 bases, and the junction held 10 bases outside the gene matches. The CDR3 is 16 residues long. Germline loops: CDR1 SGHDN, CDR2 FVKESK. The CDR3 reads CASSHPTGDIRDTQYF. For the CDR3, the DNA is TGTGCCAGCAGCCATCCGACAGGGGATATAAGAGATACGCAGTATTTT.

The CDR3 DNA sequence: TGTGCCAGCAGCCAAGAAGTCTCAGCGATCTACGAGCAGTACTTC. This translates into CASSQEVSAIYEQYF. J is TRBJ2-7 and V is TRBV4-2; D unclear. The germline CDR1 and CDR2 sequences are LGHNA and YNFKEQ. This CDR3 region has 15 residues. V was clipped by 0 bases and J by 3 bases, with 12 bases between them.

The chain employs TRBV5-1 and TRBJ1-2, with D maybe TRBD1 (5 bases). Trimming took off 0 bases at V and 4 bases at J, with 10 bases between the two ends. The CDR3 totals 14 residues. The germline gives CDR1 SGHRS, CDR2 YFSETQ. The CDR3 DNA reads TGCGCCAGCAGCTTGGCCGAGGGGCGCTATGGCTACACCTTC. This gives the protein CASSLAEGRYGYTF.

The V and J genes are TRBV7-9 and TRBJ2-7, with D maybe TRBD1 (6 bases). Trimming took 5 bases from V and 3 from J, leaving 17 bases between them. Germline CDR1 reads SEHNR; CDR2 reads FQNEAQ (reference sequence). The CDR3 is made up of 15 amino acids. This chain's CDR3 is CASSPERQARYEQYF. The CDR3 DNA sequence: TGTGCCAGCAGCCCTGAACGACAGGCTCGCTACGAGCAGTACTTC.

This chain joins TRBV10-3 and TRBJ2-1; D may correspond to TRBD1 or TRBD2 (5 bases each). CDR1 is ENHRY, CDR2 SYGVKD, per germline. The V and J ends lost 4 bases and 3 bases respectively, with 10 bases between them. There are 14 residues in the CDR3. The CDR3 DNA sequence: TGTGCCATCAGTGGTCTGGGGGTCTACAATGAGCAGTTCTTC. This codes for CAISGLGVYNEQFF.

The chain couples TRBV5-1 to TRBJ2-1, with 12 bases that match TRBD2. The CDR3 is 18 amino acids. Germline assignment: CDR1 SGHRS and CDR2 YFSETQ. Trimming cost V 4 bases and J 1 base; bases outside gene matches: 9. The chain's CDR3 is CASSHGLAGGPSYNEQFF. The DNA of the CDR3 is TGCGCCAGCAGCCACGGGCTAGCGGGAGGGCCATCCTACAATGAGCAGTTCTTC. Supplemented by reference TRBV5-1 and TRBJ2-1, the full variable domain reads KAGVTQTPRYLIKTRGQQVTLSCSPISGHRSVSWYQQTPGQGLQFLFEYFSETQRNKGNFPGRFSGRQFSNSRSEMNVSTLELGDSALYLCASSHGLAGGPSYNEQFFGPGTRLTVL.

This chain links TRBV29-1 with TRBJ2-1; 7 nucleotides line up with TRBD2. The V and J ends lost 7 bases and 3 bases, in that order; junction bases with no gene match: 3. Germline V gene sequence: CDR1 SQVTM, CDR2 ANQGSEA. The CDR3 loop spans 12 amino acids. The CDR3 coding sequence is TGCAGCGGATCTAGCGGCTACAATGAGCAGTTCTTC. Residues: CSGSSGYNEQFF.

The J gene is TRBJ2-5, the V gene TRBV9; the match to TRBD2 covers 11 bases. The CDR3 extends over 16 amino acids. V shed 2 bases, J shed 1 base, and the junction held 4 bases outside the gene matches. The V gene's germline CDR1 is SGDLS and CDR2 YYNGEE. The CDR3 DNA reads as TGTGCCAGCAGCGTCGGGACTAGCGGATCCCAAGAGACCCAGTACTTC. Protein product: CASSVGTSGSQETQYF.

A single count supports this clone. The CDR3 bases are TGTGCCAGCAGCTTAGCAGGGAGCGGCCAAGAGACCCAGTACTTC. This codes for CASSLAGSGQETQYF. The J gene is TRBJ2-5, the V gene TRBV7-2, with D tentatively TRBD2 (5 bases). Trimming removed 0 bases at V and 1 base at J, with 9 bases between. The germline CDR1 and CDR2 sequences are SGHTA and FQGNSA. The CDR3 runs 15 residues.

The genes are TRBV6-2 or TRBV6-3 and TRBJ2-5; D unclear. The V end lost 2 bases, the J end lost 5 bases, and 3 bases lay between the germline ends. CDR1 is MNHEY, CDR2 SVGEGT, per germline. This CDR3 has 11 residues. The CDR3 is CASSYPETQYF. CDR3 DNA: TGTGCCAGCAGTTACCCTGAGACCCAGTACTTC.

This clone was counted a few times. This chain connects TRBV6-6 to TRBJ2-7, with no clear D. Germline CDR1 reads MNHNY; CDR2 reads SVGAGI (reference sequence). The V and J ends lost 6 bases and 7 bases respectively, with 13 bases between them. The CDR3 extends over 12 amino acids. This chain's CDR3 is CASRYEAREQYF. The CDR3 DNA reads as TGTGCCAGCAGATACGAGGCGAGAGAGCAGTACTTC.

The sample holds a few counts of this clone. The chain couples TRBV3-1 (or the pseudogene TRBV3-2) to TRBJ2-5; 8 bases map to TRBD2. The ends lost 4 bases at V and 5 bases at J; junction bases unmatched: 9. This CDR3 region has 15 residues. Germline V gene data show CDR1 as LGHDT and CDR2 as YNNKEL (reference sequence). CDR3 region: CASSPRASGLETQYF. The DNA of the CDR3 is TGTGCCAGCAGCCCCCGGGCTAGCGGGTTGGAGACCCAGTACTTC.

The J gene is TRBJ1-1, the V gene TRBV19; 7 nucleotides line up with TRBD1. The CDR3 is 15 amino acids. Per germline, CDR1 LNHDA and CDR2 SQIVND (reference sequence). V shed 5 bases and J 2 bases; nucleotides not matched to a gene: 8. The CDR3 sequence: CASSAEQGPNTEAFF. CDR3 DNA sequence: TGTGCCAGTAGTGCCGAACAGGGGCCCAACACTGAAGCTTTCTTT.

J is TRBJ2-1 and V is TRBV11-2; 8 positions match TRBD2. The V segment lost 0 bases and the J segment 6 bases; nucleotides outside the gene matches: 4. Germline V CDR1 and CDR2: SGHAT, FQNNGV. The CDR3 covers 15 residues. Here the CDR3 reads CASSLEAGAANEQFF. CDR3 DNA sequence: TGTGCCAGCAGCTTAGAAGCGGGAGCGGCCAATGAGCAGTTCTTC.

This rearrangement joins TRBV7-3 to TRBJ2-3; TRBD1 is a possible D gene (5 bases). Trimming cost V 5 bases and J 1 base, with 13 bases left between them. Germline loops: CDR1 SGHTA, CDR2 FQGTGA. CDR3 length: 15 amino acids. The CDR3 nucleotides read TGTGCCAGCAGCCGTCGGCTAGGGGGCACAGATACGCAGTATTTT. Translated: CASSRRLGGTDTQYF.